Given below is one TCR beta chain in context. Under the authors' procedure: Using reference gene primer amplification, nucleated cell counts were estimated. Some clones are missing from TCRdb's copy, which holds only in-frame ones; the method was immunoSEQ multiplex PCR. V and J calls and clone size are those listed in that table; D and trimming were worked out from the DNA. The profile covers some 300,000 clones, with roughly 91% appearing a single time and approximately 1.8% taken by the ten largest. Seattle patients were enrolled while actively infected and followed longitudinally. The sample is drawn from a study of blood T cell repertoires in COVID-19. Trimming removed 2 bases from V and 4 bases from J, with 12 bases in between. The CDR3 consists of 15 residues. Germline lookup yields CDR1 SGHAT and CDR2 FQNNGV.

The chain employs TRBV11-2 and TRBJ1-3; D possibly corresponds to TRBD1 (6 bases). This TCR was sampled from a woman aged 30 to 39 with COVID-19, enrolled during active disease. The specimen sequenced was peripheral blood. The CDR3 region is CASSLSGARGNTIYF. In nucleotides, the CDR3 is TGTGCCAGCAGCTTATCAGGGGCGCGGGGAAACACCATATATTTT. Complete variable domain (other parts from reference TRBV11-2 and TRBJ1-3): EAGVAQSPRYKIIEKRQSVAFWCNPISGHATLYWYQQILGQGPKLLIQFQNNGVVDDSQLPKDRFSAERLKGVDSTLKIQPAKLEDSAVYLCASSLSGARGNTIYFGEGSWLTVV.